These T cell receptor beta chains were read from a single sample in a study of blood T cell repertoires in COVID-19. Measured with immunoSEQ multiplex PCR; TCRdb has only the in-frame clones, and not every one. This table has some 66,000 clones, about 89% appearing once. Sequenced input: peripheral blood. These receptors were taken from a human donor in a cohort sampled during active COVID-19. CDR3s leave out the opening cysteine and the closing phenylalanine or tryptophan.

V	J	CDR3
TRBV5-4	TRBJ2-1	ASRLVNYNEQF
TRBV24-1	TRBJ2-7	ATSGASGSYEQY
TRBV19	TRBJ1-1	ASSSTGFKNTEAF
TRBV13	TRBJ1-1	ASSPLLNTEAF
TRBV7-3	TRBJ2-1	ASSLVASGQDEQF
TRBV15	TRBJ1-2	ATSRAQGLLDGYT
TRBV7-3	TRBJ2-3	ASSLRTSGGATDTQY
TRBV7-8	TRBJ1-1	ASSRNRGNTEAF
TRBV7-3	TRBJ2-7	ASSLQAGENYEQY
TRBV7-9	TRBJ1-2	ASSRGQGASGYT
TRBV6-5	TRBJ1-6	ASKVGRQDNSPLH
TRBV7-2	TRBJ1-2	ASSQASQGASYGYT
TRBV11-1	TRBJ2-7	ASRDRGTSYEQY
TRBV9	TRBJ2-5	ASSVRGVDQETQY
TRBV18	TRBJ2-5	ASSPLIAGTSQETQY
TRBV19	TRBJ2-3	ASSMGLVGPDTQY
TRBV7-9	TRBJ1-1	ASSLDRGGEAF
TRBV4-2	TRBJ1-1	ASSQEPDSGGGGMNTEAF
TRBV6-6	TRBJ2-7	ASRQAKDYEQY
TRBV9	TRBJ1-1	ASSVVGSMNTEAF
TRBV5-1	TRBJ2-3	ASSLHGTSGTDTQY
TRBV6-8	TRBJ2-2	ASSSAVSGRTGNTGELF
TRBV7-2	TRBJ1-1	ASSLDGGALNTEAF
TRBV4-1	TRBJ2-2	ASSQAANTGELF
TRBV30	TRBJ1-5	AWSPGGAESYSNQPQH
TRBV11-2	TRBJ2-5	ASSPWGGTQETQY
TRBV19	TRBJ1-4	ASSSGTTNEKLF
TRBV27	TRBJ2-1	ASSLTGVAGGPYNEQF
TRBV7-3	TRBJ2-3	ASSFYRQGRGDTQY
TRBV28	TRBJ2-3	ASSLAGVEDTQY
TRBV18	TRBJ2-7	ASSPLPRGETYEQY
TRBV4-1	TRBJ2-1	ASSQVGWEGAGVGNEQF
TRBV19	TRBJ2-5	ASSNLDRDLETQY
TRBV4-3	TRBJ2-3	ASSHLKGTGQNTQY
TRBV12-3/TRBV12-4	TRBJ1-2	ASSLQGSTGYT
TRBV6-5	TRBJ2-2	ASSWTSGSTGELF
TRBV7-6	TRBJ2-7	ASSPTSGRIISHEQY
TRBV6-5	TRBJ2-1	ASRRLAGEIEQF
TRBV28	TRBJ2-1	ASGLAAYNEQF
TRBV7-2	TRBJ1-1	ASSLRADRLNTEAF